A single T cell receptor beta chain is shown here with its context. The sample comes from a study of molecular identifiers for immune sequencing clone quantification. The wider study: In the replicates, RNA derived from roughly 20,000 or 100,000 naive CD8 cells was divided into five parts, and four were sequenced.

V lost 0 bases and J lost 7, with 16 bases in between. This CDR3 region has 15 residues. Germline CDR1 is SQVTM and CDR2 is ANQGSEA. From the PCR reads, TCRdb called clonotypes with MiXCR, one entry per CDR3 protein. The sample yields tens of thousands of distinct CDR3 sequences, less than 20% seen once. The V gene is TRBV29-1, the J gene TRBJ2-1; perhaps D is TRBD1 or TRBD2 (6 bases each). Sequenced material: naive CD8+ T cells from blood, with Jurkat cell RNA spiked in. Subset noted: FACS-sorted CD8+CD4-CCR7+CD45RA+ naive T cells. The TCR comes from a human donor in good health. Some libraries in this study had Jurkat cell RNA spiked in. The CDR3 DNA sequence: TGCAGCGTTGAAGAGCTGGGGGGCCTAACTAATGAGCAGTTCTTC. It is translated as CSVEELGGLTNEQFF.